This T cell receptor beta chain was captured by sequencing in a study of cytomegalovirus exposure and HLA in healthy donors. This CDR3 is built from 16 residues. J gave up 4 bases and V 6 bases, and 9 bases lay outside the gene matches. CDR1 and CDR2 from the germline V gene are MNHNY and SVGAGI (reference sequence). This clone was found a few times. This table comes from immunoSEQ multiplex PCR, and its TCRdb copy is limited to in-frame clones, with some not included. Among 150,000 to 200,000 clones listed, less than 85% were seen once. Sequencing was performed on PBMCs. J is TRBJ1-4 and V is TRBV6-6; 9 bases align to TRBD1. This TCR derives from a man younger than 30 in good health and CMV-seropositive. This chain's CDR3 is CASSNIQGADNEKLFF. Written as DNA, the CDR3 is TGTGCCAGCAGCAATATACAGGGGGCGGATAATGAAAAACTGTTTTTT.